The 17 T cell receptor beta chains below all came from one sample that was sequenced in a study of cytomegalovirus exposure and HLA in healthy donors. A multiplex PCR was run with 60 Vbeta primers and 13 Jbeta primers. The repertoire was sequenced with immunoSEQ multiplex PCR; TCRdb's copy has only in-frame clones and lacks some. This sample's table reports under 85,000 clones. What was sequenced was PBMCs. Receptor source: a boy aged 5-17 years in good health and CMV-seronegative.

This rearrangement joins TRBV4-1 to TRBJ1-2, with D maybe TRBD1 (6 bases). Germline V gives CDR1 MGHRA, CDR2 YSYEKL. The CDR3 totals 13 residues. V lost 1 base, J lost 6 bases, and 9 bases lay in between. The CDR3 loop reads CASSQAGDNGYTF. In DNA, the CDR3 is TGCGCCAGCAGCCAAGCAGGGGATAATGGCTACACCTTC.

The CDR3 DNA sequence: TGTGCCAGCAGCCGTGAAGGACAGAGCTACGAGCAGTACTTC. Translation: CASSREGQSYEQYF. This chain uses TRBV9 with TRBJ2-7; the D gene is possibly TRBD1 (6 bases). In germline, CDR1 is SGDLS, CDR2 YYNGEE. The germline V and J ends were trimmed by 4 bases and 3 bases, with 14 bases remaining between them. The CDR3 is made up of 14 amino acids. Based on the CDR3 plus reference TRBV9 and TRBJ2-7, the full variable domain is DSGVTQTPKHLITATGQRVTLRCSPRSGDLSVYWYQQSLDQGLQFLIQYYNGEERAKGNILERFSAQQFPDLHSELNLSSLELGDSALYFCASSREGQSYEQYFGPGTRLTVT.

The gene calls are TRBV5-6 and TRBJ1-2, with D unclear. CDR1 SGHDT and CDR2 YYEEEE come from the germline V gene. The ends were cut back, 0 bases at V and 2 bases at J, with 11 bases in the middle. The CDR3 is 15 residues long. The CDR3, as DNA: TGTGCCAGCAGCTTGGGGGCTCCGGGGAACTATGGCTACACCTTC. This translates into CASSLGAPGNYGYTF.

This sequence joins TRBV5-1 and TRBJ2-3; 9 bases map to TRBD2. V lost 0 bases, J lost 4 bases, and 6 bases stayed unmatched. This CDR3 comprises 16 residues. Germline V gene lookup returns CDR1 SGHRS and CDR2 YFSETQ. The CDR3 DNA is TGCGCCAGCAGCTTGGCCGGCGGGGGGGCCCCAGATACGCAGTATTTT. Protein product: CASSLAGGGAPDTQYF. Combining the CDR3 with reference TRBV5-1 and TRBJ2-3 gives the whole variable domain KAGVTQTPRYLIKTRGQQVTLSCSPISGHRSVSWYQQTPGQGLQFLFEYFSETQRNKGNFPGRFSGRQFSNSRSEMNVSTLELGDSALYLCASSLAGGGAPDTQYFGPGTRLTVL.

The gene calls are TRBV5-1 and TRBJ2-7; D remains unclear. V lost 0 bases and J 2 bases, leaving 9 bases between the germline ends. CDR3 length: 14 residues. Per germline, CDR1 SGHRS and CDR2 YFSETQ. In nucleotides, the CDR3 is TGCGCCAGCAGCTTGGGAGAATCGGCCTACGAGCAGTACTTC. Protein: CASSLGESAYEQYF.

The V and J genes are TRBV27 and TRBJ2-7, with 7 nucleotides matching TRBD1. From germline, CDR1 is MNHEY and CDR2 SMNVEV (reference sequence). J gave up 6 bases and V 6 bases, and 8 bases lay outside the gene matches. The CDR3 totals 13 residues. The DNA of the CDR3 is TGTGCCAGCAGACAGGGGCTAGCCAGCGAGCAGTACTTC. Its translation is CASRQGLASEQYF.

The chain links TRBV11-2 to TRBJ1-6; D gene unclear. The CDR3 has 14 residues. V was shortened by 3 bases and J by 6 bases, with 9 bases between the two germline ends. Germline assignment: CDR1 SGHAT and CDR2 FQNNGV. CDR3 protein: CASSLGEINSPLHF. The DNA of the CDR3 is TGTGCCAGCAGCTTGGGAGAGATTAATTCACCCCTCCACTTT. Full variable domain (rest looked up from reference TRBV11-2 and TRBJ1-6): EAGVAQSPRYKIIEKRQSVAFWCNPISGHATLYWYQQILGQGPKLLIQFQNNGVVDDSQLPKDRFSAERLKGVDSTLKIQPAKLEDSAVYLCASSLGEINSPLHFGNGTRLTVT.

This sequence joins TRBV7-2 and TRBJ1-3; D is possibly TRBD1 (6 bases). From germline, CDR1 is SGHTA and CDR2 FQGNSA. CDR3 size: 15 residues. Trimming took 4 bases from V and 0 from J, leaving 10 bases between them. This CDR3 reads CASSYGQTSGNTIYF. In DNA, the CDR3 is TGTGCCAGCAGCTACGGACAGACCTCTGGAAACACCATATATTTT.

The rearrangement links TRBV14 to TRBJ2-3, with D possibly being TRBD1 (6 bases). This CDR3 has 15 amino acids. The germline V gene encodes CDR1 SGHDN and CDR2 FVKESK. Trimming removed 3 bases at V and 7 bases at J, with 17 bases between. CDR3 coding DNA: TGTGCCAGCAGCCACCTGCAGGGGCCGGTTTATACGCAGTATTTT. It yields the protein CASSHLQGPVYTQYF.

The chain employs TRBV18 and TRBJ1-2, with a tentative D call TRBD1 (6 bases). Germline lookup yields CDR1 KGHSH and CDR2 LQKENI. This CDR3 comprises 15 residues. Trimming took off 3 bases at V and 7 bases at J, with 18 bases between the two ends. CDR3 sequence (DNA): TGTGCCAGCTCACCCACTTTAGCAGGGGAAACTGGCTACACCTTC. Translated: CASSPTLAGETGYTF.

The gene calls are TRBV6-5 and TRBJ1-2; no clear D gene. Germline assignment: CDR1 MNHEY and CDR2 SVGAGI. Trimming took 0 bases from V and 4 from J, leaving 15 bases between them. The CDR3 contains 16 residues. The CDR3 is CASSYSEVSKLYGYTF. Here the CDR3 DNA reads TGTGCCAGCAGTTACTCCGAAGTATCTAAGCTCTATGGCTACACCTTC.

V usage is TRBV2 and J usage is TRBJ2-5, with D perhaps TRBD2 (5 bases). Germline loops: CDR1 SNHLY, CDR2 FYNNEI. V was cut by 3 bases and J by 3 bases, with 11 bases left in between. The CDR3 is made up of 14 amino acids. CDR3 region: CASSDGRGEETQYF. CDR3 in DNA: TGTGCCAGCAGTGACGGCCGGGGAGAAGAGACCCAGTACTTC.

V is TRBV18 and J is TRBJ1-5; 9 bases agree with TRBD1. J was trimmed by 5 bases and V by 2 bases; bases with no gene match: 1. Germline CDR1 and CDR2: KGHSH and LQKENI. The CDR3 has 14 residues. As DNA, the CDR3 is TGTGCCAGCTCACCAACAGGGGGCGATCAGCCCCAGCATTTT. Translation: CASSPTGGDQPQHF.

CDR3 in amino acids: CASSQDRDLKWPQHF. The CDR3 DNA is TGTGCCAGCAGCCAAGATCGCGATCTCAAATGGCCCCAGCATTTT. J is TRBJ1-5 and V is TRBV4-2; D gene unclear. The CDR3 totals 15 residues. Germline V gene lookup returns CDR1 LGHNA and CDR2 YNFKEQ. Trimming left V 0 bases short and J 9 bases short, with 15 bases between.

CDR3 nucleotides: TGTGCCATCAGTACGCCGGGACAGGGCCACAATGAGCAGTTCTTC. Encoded protein: CAISTPGQGHNEQFF. This sequence joins TRBV10-3 and TRBJ2-1; TRBD1 aligns across 9 bases. The CDR3 spans 15 residues. V gave up 5 bases and J gave up 5 bases; unmatched junction bases: 7. Germline CDR1 reads ENHRY; CDR2 reads SYGVKD.

The V call is TRBV2, the J call TRBJ2-1; 16 nucleotides line up with TRBD2. Germline CDR1 SNHLY, CDR2 FYNNEI. This CDR3 is 21 amino acids long. The V and J ends lost 3 bases and 6 bases, in that order; junction bases with no gene match: 17. CDR3 sequence: CASSDVGQEGLAGGPFNEQFF. CDR3 bases: TGTGCCAGCAGTGACGTGGGACAGGAGGGACTAGCGGGAGGGCCGTTCAATGAGCAGTTCTTC.

This chain uses TRBV27 with TRBJ1-1; 7 nucleotides agree with TRBD1. V trimming: 8 bases; J trimming: 3 bases; junction bases outside the gene matches: 9. In germline, CDR1 is MNHEY, CDR2 SMNVEV (reference sequence). There are 14 residues in the CDR3. The CDR3 coding sequence is TGTGCCAGCGGTTACAGGGGTTGGGACACTGAAGCTTTCTTT. It is translated as CASGYRGWDTEAFF.